This T cell receptor beta chain is drawn from a study of beta chain features in type 1 diabetes (dated by TCRdb to between 2017 and 2018). Turning to the overall study: Mean age, gender distribution, total cell number and subset yield were not different between patients and healthy donors. Across all samples, fewer than 110,000,000 sorted cells were examined, and cell number per subset correlated strongly with RNA yield. The study compared TCRB repertoires of sorted circulating CD4+ T cell subsets between recently diagnosed type 1 diabetes patients and matched healthy donors. Regulatory and stem cell-like memory subsets were obtained from only 8 patients and about 8 healthy donors, while naive and central memory subsets were obtained from all 30 or so donors. The paper's findings and limits, for the study overall: Naive, central memory and regulatory TCRB repertoires appeared to be more similar among patients than among healthy donors. At VDJ recombination sites, patients with type 1 diabetes made fewer insertions and deleted more nucleotides, a pattern implying thymic rearrangement abnormalities. HLA sub-analyses involved small numbers of individuals, so any influence of HLA type on TCRB rearrangement remained unresolved. PCR might favor shorter templates, but patient and control samples were amplified and corrected together, so any skew would affect both groups equally. A moderate but significant shortening of TCRB CDR3 length was observed in type 1 diabetes patients in all four CD4+ subsets. Because cDNA was sequenced instead of genomic DNA, highly expressing activated cells could be over-represented, though the groups showed no difference in activation or CD3 levels.

The germline V gene specifies SGHDT as CDR1 and YYEEEE as CDR2. V loses 3 bases of germline sequence and J loses 4 bases, and the interval between the two ends is 11 bases. The CDR3 starts with the cysteine, ends with the phenylalanine, and has 14 residues. The DNA shown is the 42-base CDR3, in frame from base 1. The entire isolated RNA was reverse transcribed using the High Capacity cDNA Reverse Transcription Kit, and thus expressed TCRB transcripts were sequenced. Naive, central memory and regulatory T cell samples underwent deep immunoSEQ sequencing, averaging about 3.57 million total reads per sample. After sorted cells were lysed in RLT buffer, RNA was extracted with DNase-treated RNeasy Micro or Mini kits, with the choice depending on cell number. Each cell subset was processed separately to prevent cross-contamination, with patient and healthy donor samples processed together. The immunoSEQ multiplex PCR was used to amplify TCRB sequences from cDNA, generating 87-bp fragments that spanned the CDR3 region. Sequencing of the amplicons was done on the Illumina HiSeq platform. Turning to the authors' computational methods: Synthetic template baselines were used to correct PCR bias computationally, reads within Hamming distance 2 were collapsed together, and singletons that could not be merged were discarded. Reads were aligned to IMGT to assign V, D and J genes, CDR3 length, and insertions or deletions at six rearrangement sites. Clonotype counts were normalized to sorted cell number within each subset before computing true diversity and Gini coefficients with the tcR R package. Repertoire sharing was quantified using the overlap coefficient calculated on TCRB nucleotide sequences. Out-of-frame TCRB sequences from naive cells were analyzed as a proxy for the pre-selection repertoire. The table comes from immuneACCESS by way of TCRdb, which keeps in-frame sequences with V and J called. Part of the clones is missing from these tables; in studies checked, under half for an unresolved V gene and the rest for unknown reasons. The V and J calls and the clone size are those of that table, but D and trimming were determined from the DNA. The sample records 350,000 to 450,000 clones, more than 11% of which are singletons. The ten top clones hold roughly 0.033% of the sample.

As to this clone: No cognate antigen has been identified for it. Per-nucleotide qualities are absent, and no much larger clonotype sits a single base away.

Each donor gave one peripheral blood draw, roughly 110 mL on average, collected into heparinised tubes. A BD FACSAria II was used to sort naive, central memory, regulatory and stem cell-like memory CD4+ T cells with a panel that included CD45RO, CCR7, CD25, CD127, CD95 and CD27. All sorted populations exceeded 95% purity. PBMCs were isolated right away by Lymphoprep density gradient centrifugation and were stained directly, without culture. To minimize batch effects, samples were stained and sorted in pairs, one healthy donor with one patient per experiment. The sequence is built from TRBV5-6 and TRBJ2-1; the D gene is possibly TRBD1 or TRBD2, each agreeing over 6 bases. The TCR sequence derives from a man younger than 45 in good health. Sequenced sample: naive CD4+ T cells from blood. The cell subset or site label here, explained by the study, means: true naive CD4+ T cells. Read as DNA, the sequence is TGTGCCAGCAGCTCTTGGAGGGGGTACAATGAGCAGTTCTTC. Translated, it reads CASSSWRGYNEQFF.